This TCR beta chain was obtained from a study of neurological immune-mediated disorders. Study-level background: Within the group of 34 multiple sclerosis patients, around 31 were relapsing-remitting, while 3 were secondary progressive. Findings and limits, study-wide: HTLV-1-associated myelopathy showed the most TCR clonal expansion; multiple sclerosis the least, below healthy controls. One related-CDR3 cluster, which may be a signature, held the repertoires of 18 of 34 multiple sclerosis patients after phylogenetic grouping.

This clonotype was detected ten times or more. What it binds is unknown. V was pared by 4 bases and J by 5 bases, with 13 bases between. The CDR3 covers 14 residues. Germline loops: CDR1 SGHRS, CDR2 YFSETQ. 5'RACE generated cDNA with 10-nucleotide random UMIs. Each CDR3 protein gets one entry after TCRdb re-called the 5' RACE reads with MiXCR. The repertoire holds tens of thousands of distinct CDR3 sequences, with 3% to 4% as singletons. Sequenced sample: PBMCs. V gene TRBV5-1 combines with J gene TRBJ1-5; weak D call: TRBD1 (6 bases). The receptor was derived from a middle-aged man with multiple sclerosis. CDR3 nucleotides: TGCGCCAGCAGCCCGGACAGTAGTTATCAGCCCCAGCATTTT. Protein product: CASSPDSSYQPQHF.